The 25 T cell receptor beta chains below all came from one sample that was sequenced in a study of blood T cell repertoires in COVID-19. Measured with immunoSEQ multiplex PCR; TCRdb has only the in-frame clones, and not every one. The sample holds about 250,000 clones, 65% to 90% seen once. Specimen: PBMCs or T cells enriched from blood (not recorded which). The receptors were gathered from a man aged 35 to 55 who had recovered from COVID-19.

The chain uses TRBV3-1 (or the pseudogene TRBV3-2) and TRBJ1-1, with D maybe TRBD1 (5 bases). Germline V gives CDR1 LGHDT, CDR2 YNNKEL (reference sequence). Trimming took 1 base from V and 5 from J, leaving 11 bases between them. CDR3 size: 14 residues. The DNA of the CDR3 is TGTGCCAGCAGCCAAGGGGGCGCGGGGACTGAAGCTTTCTTT. Amino acid sequence: CASSQGGAGTEAFF.

A few counts support this clone. V and J are TRBV6-4 and TRBJ1-3, with a tentative D call TRBD1 (6 bases). V shed 4 bases and J shed 3 bases, with 13 bases lying between them. The CDR3 extends over 15 amino acids. Germline V gene sequence: CDR1 MRHNA, CDR2 SNTAGT. The CDR3 region has the DNA TGTGCCAGCAGTGTCTCAGGGGAGGGTGGAAACACCATATATTTT. Residues: CASSVSGEGGNTIYF.

The chain combines TRBV7-9 with TRBJ2-1, with 7 bases aligning to TRBD2. Germline V gene data show CDR1 as SEHNR and CDR2 as FQNEAQ (reference sequence). The V segment lost 5 bases and the J segment 6 bases; nucleotides outside the gene matches: 4. The CDR3 consists of 13 residues. The CDR3 nucleotides read TGTGCCAGCAGCGTTAGCGGGCCCAATGAGCAGTTCTTC. The encoded protein is CASSVSGPNEQFF.

J is TRBJ1-1 and V is TRBV3-1 (or the pseudogene TRBV3-2); 8 bases line up with TRBD1. V gave up 6 bases and J gave up 5 bases; unmatched junction bases: 2. Per germline, CDR1 LGHDT and CDR2 YNNKEL (reference sequence). This CDR3 region has 12 residues. The CDR3 sequence is CASSTGGTEAFF. CDR3 DNA: TGTGCCAGCAGTACAGGGGGGACTGAAGCTTTCTTT.

This clone was detected a few times. The CDR3 DNA sequence: TGTGCCAGCAGTGCAACAGGGGGCAACTACAATGAGCAGTTCTTC. This gives the protein CASSATGGNYNEQFF. This chain connects TRBV25-1 to TRBJ2-1; 9 bases fit TRBD1. The J segment lost 3 bases and the V segment lost 4 bases, leaving 4 bases of the junction unmatched. This CDR3 spans 15 amino acids. Per the germline V gene, CDR1 is MGHDK and CDR2 is SYGVNS.

Concerning this clone: This CDR3 is also generated by other DNA sequences in the sample. This rearrangement joins TRBV7-9 to TRBJ1-2; TRBD1 might be the D (5 bases). CDR3 size: 12 residues. In germline, CDR1 is SEHNR, CDR2 FQNEAQ (reference sequence). The germline V and J ends were trimmed by 1 base and 8 bases, with 8 bases remaining between them. The CDR3: CASSLDQGGYTF. DNA for the CDR3: TGTGCCAGCAGCTTAGATCAGGGCGGCTACACCTTC.

The CDR3 here is CASSPPGRWTQYF. In nucleotides, the CDR3 is TGTGCCAGCAGCCCCCCCGGTCGATGGACCCAGTACTTC. This chain links TRBV3-1 (or the pseudogene TRBV3-2) with TRBJ2-5; D is unresolved. Trimming removed 4 bases from V and 7 bases from J, with 13 bases in between. This CDR3 has 13 amino acids. Germline V gene sequence: CDR1 LGHDT, CDR2 YNNKEL (reference sequence).

The rearrangement uses TRBV15 and TRBJ2-1, with TRBD2 identical over 10 bases. Germline-derived CDR1 and CDR2 are LNHNV and YYDKDF (reference sequence). Germline trimming cut 4 bases from V and 10 bases from J; bases unmatched to any gene: 7. CDR3 length equals 14 residues. In nucleotides, the CDR3 is TGTGCCACCAGCATCGTACTAGCGGGGTCCGAGCAGTTCTTC. Its protein is CATSIVLAGSEQFF. The complete variable domain, with remaining parts taken from reference TRBV15 and TRBJ2-1, reads DAMVIQNPRYQVTQFGKPVTLSCSQTLNHNVMYWYQQKSSQAPKLLFHYYDKDFNNEADTPDNFQSRRPNTSFCFLDIRSPGLGDTAMYLCATSIVLAGSEQFFGPGTRLTVL.

The chain combines TRBV18 with TRBJ2-2, with unresolved D. This CDR3 region has 13 residues. V dropped 8 bases and J dropped 2 bases, with 9 bases sitting between them. Germline lookup yields CDR1 KGHSH and CDR2 LQKENI. This chain's CDR3 is CASAQENTGELFF. In DNA, the CDR3 is TGTGCCAGCGCGCAAGAAAACACCGGGGAGCTGTTTTTT.

This clone was counted between two and nine times. The chain is built from TRBV2 and TRBJ2-3; D unresolved. Between the trimmed V and J ends, which lost 3 bases and 6 bases, there was a span of 10 bases. This CDR3 comprises 13 residues. Germline V gives CDR1 SNHLY, CDR2 FYNNEI. This CDR3 is CASSELSFDTQYF. As DNA, the CDR3 is TGTGCCAGCAGTGAGCTGAGTTTCGATACGCAGTATTTT.

The gene calls are TRBV7-2 and TRBJ1-4; a weak D match, TRBD1 (5 bases). The V gene's germline CDR1 is SGHTA and CDR2 FQGNSA. The CDR3 is 15 residues long. Trimming removed 5 bases from V and 0 bases from J, with 10 bases in between. The CDR3 sequence: CASSATTATNEKLFF. The CDR3 DNA reads TGTGCCAGCAGCGCCACGACAGCAACTAATGAAAAACTGTTTTTT.

CDR3 residues: CASSLVRTGESYEQYF. Here the CDR3 DNA reads TGTGCCAGCAGCTTAGTTAGGACAGGGGAGAGCTACGAGCAGTACTTC. The rearrangement links TRBV7-4 to TRBJ2-7, with 9 positions matching TRBD1. CDR3 length: 16 residues. Germline V gene sequence: CDR1 SGHVT, CDR2 SQSDAQ. J gave up 3 bases and V 1 base, and 7 bases lay outside the gene matches.

The chain carries TRBV6-2 or TRBV6-3 and TRBJ2-5; 7 bases match TRBD1. CDR1 is MNHEY, CDR2 SVGEGT, per germline. There are 16 residues in the CDR3. V shed 6 bases and J 1 base; nucleotides not matched to a gene: 11. CDR3 DNA: TGTGCCAGCAGCCCGGCGATAGGGACAGCCCAAGAGACCCAGTACTTC. Translated, it gives CASSPAIGTAQETQYF.

The V call is TRBV3-1 (or the pseudogene TRBV3-2), the J call TRBJ1-3; 9 nucleotides align to TRBD1. J was trimmed by 8 bases and V by 2 bases; bases with no gene match: 7. The CDR3 contains 15 residues. The germline V gene encodes CDR1 LGHDT and CDR2 YNNKEL (reference sequence). CDR3 nucleotides: TGTGCCAGCAGCCAATTCGGGACAGGGATAGACACCATATATTTT. It yields the protein CASSQFGTGIDTIYF.

The table lists this clone with a count of one. In nucleotides, the CDR3 is TGTGCCAGCAGCCGTGCGGGGGTCCAGCCAGGAAAACTGTTTTTT. This gives the protein CASSRAGVQPGKLFF. The rearrangement joins TRBV9 to TRBJ1-4; perhaps TRBD1 as D (5 bases). Trimming pared 4 bases from V and 10 bases from J, leaving 20 bases between. The germline gives CDR1 SGDLS, CDR2 YYNGEE. CDR3 length equals 15 residues.

V gene TRBV5-4 combines with J gene TRBJ2-1; 7 nucleotides match TRBD1. CDR1 and CDR2 (germline): SGHNT, YYREEE (reference sequence). Trimming took 4 bases from V and 7 from J; bases not matched to a gene: 20. The CDR3 has 18 amino acids. The CDR3 nucleotides read TGTGCCAGCAGCACCGGCAGTAGGACGGAGAGGGGGCGGAATGAGCAGTTCTTC. Residues: CASSTGSRTERGRNEQFF.

The chain uses TRBV27 and TRBJ2-7; 7 nucleotides match TRBD1. Germline CDR1 and CDR2: MNHEY and SMNVEV (reference sequence). The length of the CDR3 is 14 residues. J gave up 4 bases and V 2 bases, and 5 bases lay outside the gene matches. The DNA of the CDR3 is TGTGCCAGCAGTTTACAGGGGGATCAATACGAGCAGTACTTC. It specifies CASSLQGDQYEQYF.

This chain connects TRBV4-2 to TRBJ2-7; a weak D match, TRBD2 (5 bases). Trimming pared 3 bases from V and 7 bases from J, leaving 22 bases between. Looked up from germline, CDR1 is LGHNA and CDR2 is YNFKEQ. This CDR3 is 16 amino acids long. The CDR3 DNA reads TGTGCCAGCAGCCACTCCGGAATGGTCGTAGGAGGAGAGCAGTACTTC. Encoded protein: CASSHSGMVVGGEQYF.

The chain links TRBV11-3 to TRBJ1-3, with D unclear. Germline V gives CDR1 SGHNT, CDR2 YENEEA. The CDR3 consists of 15 residues. Trimming took off 0 bases at V and 0 bases at J, with 6 bases between the two ends. Here the CDR3 DNA reads TGTGCCAGCAGCTTAGACTCCCGCTCTGGAAACACCATATATTTT. Amino acids: CASSLDSRSGNTIYF.

The V call is TRBV7-2, the J call TRBJ1-1, with TRBD1 matching over 7 bases. Trimming cost V 2 bases and J 2 bases; bases outside gene matches: 8. The germline V gene encodes CDR1 SGHTA and CDR2 FQGNSA. The CDR3 is 16 amino acids. The CDR3 bases are TGTGCCAGCAGCTTAATTTTCGGGACAGAAAACACTGAAGCTTTCTTT. Protein product: CASSLIFGTENTEAFF.

The gene calls are TRBV5-6 and TRBJ2-4; 7 nucleotides align to TRBD2. Per the germline V gene, CDR1 is SGHDT and CDR2 is YYEEEE. There are 16 residues in the CDR3. Germline trimming cut 4 bases from V and 0 bases from J; bases unmatched to any gene: 7. This CDR3 is CASSDTSVLAKNIQYF. In nucleotides, the CDR3 is TGTGCCAGCAGCGATACTAGCGTTCTAGCCAAAAACATTCAGTACTTC.

The genes are TRBV20-1 and TRBJ1-2, with a possible D match to TRBD1 (5 bases). The germline V gene has CDR1 DFQATT and CDR2 SNEGSKA (reference sequence). This CDR3 is built from 19 residues. The V end lost 3 bases, the J end lost 0 bases, and 26 bases lay between the germline ends. The CDR3 DNA reads TGCAGTGCTAGTAATACAAACGGCCCCAATCAGGGTTCTAACTATGGCTACACCTTC. It yields the protein CSASNTNGPNQGSNYGYTF.

The V gene is TRBV6-1, the J gene TRBJ1-4; D gene uncertain. Trimming removed 5 bases at V and 4 bases at J, with 8 bases between. The CDR3 is 13 amino acids. The germline CDR1 and CDR2 sequences are MNHNS and SASEGT. In DNA, the CDR3 is TGTGCCAGCAGTTTACTGATTAATGAAAAACTGTTTTTT. Its protein is CASSLLINEKLFF.

The chain employs TRBV7-8 and TRBJ2-1, with 8 bases fitting TRBD2. The germline gives CDR1 SGHVS, CDR2 FQNEAQ. V lost 5 bases, J lost 6 bases, and 12 bases stayed unmatched. This CDR3 spans 16 amino acids. The CDR3 is CASSVIGGGRFNEQFF. The CDR3 bases are TGTGCCAGCAGCGTTATCGGGGGGGGAAGGTTCAATGAGCAGTTCTTC.

This clone was counted many times. The V gene is TRBV4-2, the J gene TRBJ1-4; 9 nucleotides match TRBD1. Germline V CDR1 and CDR2: LGHNA, YNFKEQ. The CDR3 length is 16 residues. The J segment lost 7 bases and the V segment lost 4 bases, leaving 10 bases of the junction unmatched. In DNA, the CDR3 is TGTGCCAGCAGCCCTCAACCGGGACAGGGAAGTGAAAAACTGTTTTTT. As protein: CASSPQPGQGSEKLFF.